These 3 T cell receptor beta chains originate from one sample sequenced in a study of neurological immune-mediated disorders. One entry per CDR3 protein, called by TCRdb with MiXCR from the 5' RACE reads. The sample carries 65,000 to 85,000 distinct CDR3 sequences, about 3% recorded once. The specimen sequenced was PBMCs. The receptors derive from a woman in her fifties or sixties with multiple sclerosis.

This clonotype was seen ten or more times. The chain combines TRBV28 with TRBJ2-3; 7 nucleotides align to TRBD2. This CDR3 comprises 14 residues. From germline, CDR1 is MDHEN and CDR2 SYDVKM. Losses at the gene ends were 8 bases for V and 4 bases for J; bases not matched to a gene: 9. The CDR3: CASLNSGSADTQYF. The CDR3 nucleotides are TGTGCCAGCCTTAATAGCGGGTCCGCAGATACGCAGTATTTT.

There are many counts of this clonotype. The rearrangement joins TRBV7-2 to TRBJ2-7; D not resolved. Trimming stripped 5 bases from V and 5 bases from J, with 13 bases between. Germline CDR1 and CDR2: SGHTA and FQGNSA. The CDR3 sequence is 13 residues long. The CDR3 nucleotides are TGTGCCAGCAGCCCCGGAAGATTGAACGAGCAGTACTTC. As protein: CASSPGRLNEQYF.

Many counts were recorded for this clonotype. The chain has TRBV5-1 and TRBJ2-3; the D gene is possibly TRBD2 (5 bases). V was trimmed by 0 bases and J by 2 bases, leaving 7 bases between them. Germline-derived CDR1 and CDR2 are SGHRS and YFSETQ. This CDR3 contains 14 residues. The CDR3 loop reads CASSLEGDTDTQYF. CDR3 sequence (DNA): TGCGCCAGCAGCTTGGAGGGAGACACAGATACGCAGTATTTT.